Each of the 11 T cell receptor beta chains below was sequenced from the same sample in a study of T cell repertoires in cytomegalovirus infection. Their recognized antigens are unknown. TCRdb re-derived calls from the reads in MiXCR, one entry per CDR3 protein. The table includes roughly 69,000 distinct CDR3 sequences, over 20% detected once. The sequencing used CD8+ T cells from cultured PBMCs, collected from culture after CMV antigen stimulation. These receptors all stem from a human donor in good health (CMV status not recorded). Some clones in this sample may be carry-over from other donors' samples.

Only a few counts were recorded for this clonotype. The gene calls are TRBV12-3 or TRBV12-4 and TRBJ2-7; the D gene is possibly TRBD1 (6 bases). The CDR3 has 13 residues. Trimming left V 5 bases short and J 4 bases short, with 12 bases between. The CDR3 protein is CASSLGQPYEQYF. CDR3 DNA sequence: TGTGCCAGCAGTCTAGGACAGCCTTACGAGCAGTACTTC.

The chain carries TRBV4-1 and TRBJ2-7; 14 bases align to TRBD2. The CDR3 is 16 amino acids. V lost 2 bases and J lost 5; bases outside the gene matches: 5. Per the germline V gene, CDR1 is MGHRA and CDR2 is YSYEKL. The CDR3 coding sequence is TGCGCCAGCAGCCAACCTAGGACTAGCGGGGGGCACGAGCAGTACTTC. Amino acid sequence: CASSQPRTSGGHEQYF.

This chain connects TRBV4-3 to TRBJ1-1; TRBD1 matches at 7 bases. Germline V gene data show CDR1 as LGHNA and CDR2 as YSLEER. This CDR3 is built from 17 residues. V was pared by 1 base and J by 3 bases, with 11 bases of the junction left unmatched. The CDR3 DNA reads TGCGCCAGCAGCCAAGGACAGGGACTGCGACTCGACACTGAAGCTTTCTTT. This encodes CASSQGQGLRLDTEAFF.

CDR3 nucleotides: TGCAGTGCTAGACGAGCGAATACGCAGTATTTT. Translating it yields CSARRANTQYF. This chain links TRBV20-1 with TRBJ2-3; unclear D gene. V gave up 2 bases and J gave up 7 bases, with 7 bases separating them. CDR3 length: 11 residues. CDR1 is DFQATT and CDR2 is SNEGSKA in the germline V gene (reference sequence).

This clonotype was seen many times. The chain uses TRBV5-5 and TRBJ2-7, with 7 positions matching TRBD2. This CDR3 is built from 14 residues. V lost 4 bases, J lost 2 bases, and 6 bases stayed unmatched. Germline V gene sequence: CDR1 SGHKS, CDR2 YYEKEE (reference sequence). The CDR3 DNA sequence: TGTGCCAGCAGCCCCTGGGGGGGGACCTACGAGCAGTACTTC. Protein: CASSPWGGTYEQYF.

This rearrangement joins TRBV7-6 to TRBJ2-2; 9 bases map to TRBD1. Germline assignment: CDR1 SGHVS and CDR2 FNYEAQ. The V gene end was trimmed by 0 bases and the J gene end by 5 bases; junction bases not matched to a gene: 4. The CDR3 contains 16 residues. The CDR3 loop is CASSLATGGWTGELFF. CDR3 sequence (DNA): TGTGCCAGCAGCTTAGCAACAGGGGGCTGGACCGGGGAGCTGTTTTTT.

This clonotype has more than one count but fewer than ten. The V gene is TRBV7-8, the J gene TRBJ1-4; a possible D gene is TRBD1 (5 bases). This CDR3 is 16 amino acids long. V lost 2 bases and J lost 0, with 10 bases in between. CDR1 and CDR2 from the germline V gene are SGHVS and FQNEAQ. The CDR3 nucleotides are TGTGCCAGCAGCTTAAAAAGGGGCACAACTAATGAAAAACTGTTTTTT. Protein sequence: CASSLKRGTTNEKLFF.

This clonotype was found a few times. One end of the junction varies from germline; a read error may be responsible. The chain has TRBV12-3 or TRBV12-4 and TRBJ2-7, with a weak D call TRBD2 (5 bases). The CDR3 contains 11 residues. The CDR3 loop is CASSLSGELYF. DNA of the CDR3: TGTGCCAGCAGTTTATCTGGGGAGCTGTACTTC.

V gene TRBV7-9 combines with J gene TRBJ1-2; D gene unclear. V lost 2 bases to trimming and J lost 3 bases, with 10 bases between them. Germline V gene lookup returns CDR1 SEHNR and CDR2 FQNEAQ (reference sequence). The CDR3 extends over 14 amino acids. The CDR3, as DNA: TGTGCCAGCAGCTTATTGCAGGAAGACTATGGCTACACCTTC. Its protein product is CASSLLQEDYGYTF.

This rearrangement joins TRBV12-3 or TRBV12-4 to TRBJ1-1; maybe TRBD1 (6 bases). CDR3 length: 13 amino acids. Trimming stripped 3 bases from V and 4 bases from J, with 9 bases between. This CDR3 is CASSFWGATEAFF. The CDR3 DNA reads TGTGCCAGCAGTTTTTGGGGGGCCACTGAAGCTTTCTTT.

The chain couples TRBV7-9 to TRBJ2-3; 7 bases fit TRBD2. CDR1 and CDR2 from the germline V gene are SEHNR and FQNEAQ (reference sequence). The CDR3 extends over 16 amino acids. The trim removed 5 bases at V and 5 bases at J, leaving 13 bases unmatched. The CDR3 DNA sequence: TGTGCCAGCAGCCATCCGATGGGGGGGTCTAGAGATACGCAGTATTTT. It encodes CASSHPMGGSRDTQYF.